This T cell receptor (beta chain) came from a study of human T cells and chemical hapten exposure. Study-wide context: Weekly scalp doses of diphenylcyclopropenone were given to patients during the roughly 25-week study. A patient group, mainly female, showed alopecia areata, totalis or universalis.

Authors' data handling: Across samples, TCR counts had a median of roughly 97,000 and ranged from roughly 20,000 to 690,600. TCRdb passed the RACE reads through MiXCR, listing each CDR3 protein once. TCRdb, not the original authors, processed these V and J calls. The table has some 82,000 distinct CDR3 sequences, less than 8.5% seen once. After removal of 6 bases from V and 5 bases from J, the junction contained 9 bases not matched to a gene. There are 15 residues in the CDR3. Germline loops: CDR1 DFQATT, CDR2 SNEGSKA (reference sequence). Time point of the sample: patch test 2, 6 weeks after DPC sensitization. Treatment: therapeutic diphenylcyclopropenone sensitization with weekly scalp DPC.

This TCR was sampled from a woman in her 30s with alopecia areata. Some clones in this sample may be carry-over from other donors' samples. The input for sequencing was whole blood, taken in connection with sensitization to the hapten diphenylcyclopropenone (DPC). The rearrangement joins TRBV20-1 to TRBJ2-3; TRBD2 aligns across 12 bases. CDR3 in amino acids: CSAPSGGAAVDTQYF. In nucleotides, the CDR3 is TGCAGTGCCCCTAGCGGGGGGGCCGCGGTAGATACGCAGTATTTT.